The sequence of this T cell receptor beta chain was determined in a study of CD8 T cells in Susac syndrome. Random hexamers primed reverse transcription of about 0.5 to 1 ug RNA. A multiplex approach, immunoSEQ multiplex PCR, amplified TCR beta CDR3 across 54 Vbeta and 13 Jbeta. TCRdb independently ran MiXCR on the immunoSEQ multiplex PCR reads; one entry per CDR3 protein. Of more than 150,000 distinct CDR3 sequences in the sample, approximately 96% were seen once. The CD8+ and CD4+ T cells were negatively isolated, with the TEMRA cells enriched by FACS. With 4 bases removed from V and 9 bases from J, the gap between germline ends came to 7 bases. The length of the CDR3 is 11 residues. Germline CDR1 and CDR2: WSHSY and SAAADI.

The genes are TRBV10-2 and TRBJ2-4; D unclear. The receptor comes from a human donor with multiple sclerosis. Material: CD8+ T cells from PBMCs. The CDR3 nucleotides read TGCGCCAGCAGTGTAGGTGGCATTCAGTACTTC. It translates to CASSVGGIQYF.